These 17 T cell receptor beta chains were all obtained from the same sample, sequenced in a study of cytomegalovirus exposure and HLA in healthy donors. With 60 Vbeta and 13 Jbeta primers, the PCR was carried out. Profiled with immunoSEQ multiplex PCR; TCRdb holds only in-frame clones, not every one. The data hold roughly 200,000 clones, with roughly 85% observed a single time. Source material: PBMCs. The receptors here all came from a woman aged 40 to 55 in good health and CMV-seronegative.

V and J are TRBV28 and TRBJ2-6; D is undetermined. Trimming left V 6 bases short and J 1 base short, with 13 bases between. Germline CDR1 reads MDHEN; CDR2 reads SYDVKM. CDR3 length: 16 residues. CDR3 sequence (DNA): TGTGCCAGCAGCGCAGGAACCGAGTCTGGGGCCAACGTCCTGACTTTC. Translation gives CASSAGTESGANVLTF.

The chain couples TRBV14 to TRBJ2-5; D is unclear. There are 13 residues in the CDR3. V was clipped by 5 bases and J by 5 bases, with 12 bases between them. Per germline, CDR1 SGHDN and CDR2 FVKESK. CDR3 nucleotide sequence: TGTGCCAGCAGCGTACAGCCCTTGGAGACCCAGTACTTC. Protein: CASSVQPLETQYF.

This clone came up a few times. CDR3 coding DNA: TGTGCCAGCAGCTTGGTCCTCTTGAACACTGAAGCTTTCTTT. It specifies CASSLVLLNTEAFF. This chain links TRBV5-6 with TRBJ1-1; D not resolved. Trimming left V 0 bases short and J 0 bases short, with 6 bases between. Germline V gene sequence: CDR1 SGHDT, CDR2 YYEEEE. The CDR3 has 14 residues. Drawing the rest from reference TRBV5-6 and TRBJ1-1, the complete variable domain is DAGVTQSPTHLIKTRGQQVTLRCSPKSGHDTVSWYQQALGQGPQFIFQYYEEEERQRGNFPDRFSGHQFPNYSSELNVNALLLGDSALYLCASSLVLLNTEAFFGQGTRLTVV.

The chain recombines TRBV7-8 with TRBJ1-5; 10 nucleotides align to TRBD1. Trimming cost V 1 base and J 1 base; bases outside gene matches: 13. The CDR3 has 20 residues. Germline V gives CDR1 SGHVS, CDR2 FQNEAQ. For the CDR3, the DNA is TGTGCCAGCAGCTTAGGACTAAGGGACAGGGGATCTTCGAGCAATCAGCCCCAGCATTTT. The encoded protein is CASSLGLRDRGSSSNQPQHF.

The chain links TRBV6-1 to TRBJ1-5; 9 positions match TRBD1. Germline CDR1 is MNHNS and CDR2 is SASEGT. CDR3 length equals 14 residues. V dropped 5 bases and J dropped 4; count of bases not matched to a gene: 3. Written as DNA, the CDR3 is TGTGCCAGCAGTCTCGGACAGGGGAATCAGCCCCAGCATTTT. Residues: CASSLGQGNQPQHF.

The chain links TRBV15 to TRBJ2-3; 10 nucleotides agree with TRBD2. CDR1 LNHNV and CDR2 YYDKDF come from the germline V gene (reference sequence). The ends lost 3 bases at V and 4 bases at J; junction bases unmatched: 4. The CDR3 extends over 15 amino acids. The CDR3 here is CATSSQREGADTQYF. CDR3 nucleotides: TGTGCCACCAGCAGCCAGCGGGAGGGCGCAGATACGCAGTATTTT.

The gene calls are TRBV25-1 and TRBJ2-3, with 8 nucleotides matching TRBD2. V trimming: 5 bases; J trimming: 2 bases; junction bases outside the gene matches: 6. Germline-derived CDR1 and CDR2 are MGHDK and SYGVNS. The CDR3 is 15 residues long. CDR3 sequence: CASSQRAGATDTQYF. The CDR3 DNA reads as TGTGCCAGCAGTCAGCGAGCGGGGGCCACAGATACGCAGTATTTT.

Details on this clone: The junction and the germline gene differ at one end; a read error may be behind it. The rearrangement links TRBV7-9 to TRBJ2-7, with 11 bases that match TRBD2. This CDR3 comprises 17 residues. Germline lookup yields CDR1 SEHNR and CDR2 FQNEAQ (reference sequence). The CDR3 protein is CSSSPGSSGRSTVEQYF. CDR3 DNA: TGTTCCAGCAGCCCAGGGTCTAGCGGGAGGTCCACCGTCGAGCAGTACTTC.

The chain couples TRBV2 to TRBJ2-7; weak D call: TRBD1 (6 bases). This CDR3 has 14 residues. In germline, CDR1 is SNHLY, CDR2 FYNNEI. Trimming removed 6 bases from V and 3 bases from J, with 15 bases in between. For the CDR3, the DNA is TGTGCCAGCAGGGACCTACAGGGTTACTACGAGCAGTACTTC. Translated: CASRDLQGYYEQYF.

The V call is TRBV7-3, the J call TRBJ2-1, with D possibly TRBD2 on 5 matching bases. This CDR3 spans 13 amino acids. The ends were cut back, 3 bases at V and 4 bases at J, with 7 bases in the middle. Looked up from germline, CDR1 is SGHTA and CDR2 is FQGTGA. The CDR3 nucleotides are TGTGCCAGCAGCTTTGAGGGTTACAATGAGCAGTTCTTC. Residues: CASSFEGYNEQFF.

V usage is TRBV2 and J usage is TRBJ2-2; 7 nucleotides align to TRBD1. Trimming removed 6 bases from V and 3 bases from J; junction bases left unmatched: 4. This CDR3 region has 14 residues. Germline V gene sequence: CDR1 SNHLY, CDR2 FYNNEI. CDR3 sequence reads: CASRETGYTGELFF. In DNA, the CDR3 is TGTGCCAGCAGGGAGACAGGGTACACCGGGGAGCTGTTTTTT.

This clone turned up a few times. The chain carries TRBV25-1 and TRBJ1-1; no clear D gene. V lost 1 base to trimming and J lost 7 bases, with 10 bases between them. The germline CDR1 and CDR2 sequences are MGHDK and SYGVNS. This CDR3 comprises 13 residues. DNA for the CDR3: TGTGCCAGCAGTGAATTTGGGAGGTGTGAAGCTTTCTTT. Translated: CASSEFGRCEAFF.

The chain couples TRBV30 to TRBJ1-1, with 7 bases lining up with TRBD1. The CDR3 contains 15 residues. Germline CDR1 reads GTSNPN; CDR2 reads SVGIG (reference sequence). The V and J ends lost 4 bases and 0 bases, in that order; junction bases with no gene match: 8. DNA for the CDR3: TGTGCCTGGAATCGGGACAGTTTGATGAACACTGAAGCTTTCTTT. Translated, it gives CAWNRDSLMNTEAFF.

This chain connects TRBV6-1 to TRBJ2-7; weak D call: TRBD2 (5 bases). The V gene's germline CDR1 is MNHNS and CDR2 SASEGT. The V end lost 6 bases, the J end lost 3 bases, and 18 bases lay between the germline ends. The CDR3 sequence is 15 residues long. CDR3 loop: CASSRGGGSHYEQYF. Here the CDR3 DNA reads TGTGCCAGCAGCCGCGGAGGTGGTTCTCACTACGAGCAGTACTTC.

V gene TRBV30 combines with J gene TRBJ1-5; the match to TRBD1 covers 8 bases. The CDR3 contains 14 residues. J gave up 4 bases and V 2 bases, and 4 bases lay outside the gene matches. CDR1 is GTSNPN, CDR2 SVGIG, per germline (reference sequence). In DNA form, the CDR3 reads TGTGCCTGGAGTTGGACAGGGAATAATCAGCCCCAGCATTTT. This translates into CAWSWTGNNQPQHF.

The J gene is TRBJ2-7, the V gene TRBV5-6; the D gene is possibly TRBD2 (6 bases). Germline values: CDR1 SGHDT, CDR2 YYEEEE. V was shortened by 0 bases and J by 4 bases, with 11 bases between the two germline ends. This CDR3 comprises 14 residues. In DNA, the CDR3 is TGTGCCAGCAGCTTGGGACTAGGAAATTACGAGCAGTACTTC. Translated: CASSLGLGNYEQYF.

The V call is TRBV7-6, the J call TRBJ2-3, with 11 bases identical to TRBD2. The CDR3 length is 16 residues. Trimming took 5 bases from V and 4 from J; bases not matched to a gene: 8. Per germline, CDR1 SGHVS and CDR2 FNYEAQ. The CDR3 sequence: CASSNHLAGGADTQYF. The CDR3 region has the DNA TGTGCCAGCAGCAACCACCTAGCGGGAGGAGCAGATACGCAGTATTTT.